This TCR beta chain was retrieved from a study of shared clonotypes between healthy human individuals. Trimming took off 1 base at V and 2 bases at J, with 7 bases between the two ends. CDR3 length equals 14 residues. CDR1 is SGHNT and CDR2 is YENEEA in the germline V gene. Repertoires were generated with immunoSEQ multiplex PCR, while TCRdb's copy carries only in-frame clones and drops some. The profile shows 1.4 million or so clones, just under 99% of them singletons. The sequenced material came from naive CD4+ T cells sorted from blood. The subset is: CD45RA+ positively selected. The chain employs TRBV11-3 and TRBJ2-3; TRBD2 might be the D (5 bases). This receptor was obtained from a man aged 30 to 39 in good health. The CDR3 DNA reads TGTGCCAGCAGCTTAGCGGGATACACAGATACGCAGTATTTT. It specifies CASSLAGYTDTQYF.